Listed below are T cell receptor beta chains from one sample, sequenced in a study of blood T cells in healthy people across ages. TCRdb redid the calling of the 5' RACE reads with MiXCR, one entry per CDR3 protein. Of approximately 490,000 distinct CDR3 sequences listed, 24% were seen once; the top ten hold 8.7%. These same data were also listed under a study on T cells of mothers and their children.

Source material: blood. The receptor source for this set is a boy younger than 18 in good health. Both conserved end residues are trimmed from each CDR3. Clone size is shown for a subset of rows, as once, few, many or a class of expanded clone.

len: 8; abundance: -; v_gene: TRBV29-1; CDR3aa: SAQDRLAF
len: 9; abundance: -; v_gene: TRBV7-9; CDR3aa: ASSDTYEQY
len: 12; abundance: -; v_gene: TRBV5-6; CDR3aa: ASSLGSGVGTQY
len: 11; abundance: -; v_gene: TRBV6-2/TRBV6-3; CDR3aa: ASRTTGRTEAF
len: 12; abundance: -; v_gene: TRBV6-5; CDR3aa: ASSLEGDRTEAF
len: 14; abundance: -; v_gene: TRBV10-2; CDR3aa: ASSEPPSGSQETQY
len: 14; abundance: few; v_gene: TRBV4-3; CDR3aa: ASSPPSGRAVSEQY
len: 14; abundance: -; v_gene: TRBV7-3; CDR3aa: ASSPGVAVLTDTQY
len: 14; abundance: -; v_gene: TRBV9; CDR3aa: ASSVEPSGGGTEQF
len: 14; abundance: -; v_gene: TRBV27; CDR3aa: ASSWGGGVLGETQY
len: 12; abundance: -; v_gene: TRBV7-9; CDR3aa: ASSLTHTGGEAF
len: 12; abundance: few; v_gene: TRBV27; CDR3aa: ASRVGQGKGIQY
len: 11; abundance: few; v_gene: TRBV7-2; CDR3aa: ASNGQGSQPQH
len: 15; abundance: -; v_gene: TRBV19; CDR3aa: ASSPHRGRPMNTEAF
len: 13; abundance: -; v_gene: TRBV7-2; CDR3aa: ASSLSTGWGTEAF
len: 11; abundance: few; v_gene: TRBV6-6; CDR3aa: ASTLSGGREQY
len: 13; abundance: few; v_gene: TRBV2; CDR3aa: ASSIRRAGQETQY
len: 17; abundance: -; v_gene: TRBV21-1; CDR3aa: ASSGQQGSYLSNTGELF
len: 12; abundance: many; v_gene: TRBV2; CDR3aa: ASTYQGPFEKLF
len: 13; abundance: -; v_gene: TRBV7-2; CDR3aa: ASSTGQPSSYEQY
len: 12; abundance: few; v_gene: TRBV5-1; CDR3aa: ASSLSGAAYEQY
len: 11; abundance: -; v_gene: TRBV7-9; CDR3aa: ASSRPGGIGAF
len: 14; abundance: -; v_gene: TRBV10-3; CDR3aa: AISAVAGGGTDTQY
len: 14; abundance: few; v_gene: TRBV20-1; CDR3aa: SARQWPADFTDTQY
len: 13; abundance: -; v_gene: TRBV5-1; CDR3aa: ASSLSALLNTEAF
len: 15; abundance: few; v_gene: TRBV4-3; CDR3aa: ASSQDPWTSAINEQF
len: 9; abundance: -; v_gene: TRBV28; CDR3aa: ASSLRREEF
len: 12; abundance: -; v_gene: TRBV12-3/TRBV12-4; CDR3aa: ASSLGRSTTEAF
len: 13; abundance: once; v_gene: TRBV9; CDR3aa: ASSVGPDGANEQY